The subject of this entry is one TCR beta chain. This clonotype was seen only a few times. Its binding antigen is unknown. No much larger clonotype is one base removed from it; base qualities were not supplied. These data belong to a study of T cell repertoires and leukemia-associated antigens (dated by TCRdb to between 2018 and 2021). In the study overall: Per sample, about 5.1 to 7 million read pairs and roughly 3 to 5.0 million effective reads were obtained, for 15 million or so effective reads in total. Overall results and qualifications from the work: Numbers of Vbeta genes (about 60), Jbeta genes (roughly 15), VDJ rearrangements and unique CDR3s did not differ significantly among the four groups. The antigen specificity and function of the expanded clones were not directly tested, and further investigation of both was required.

CD3+ T cells were initially rested overnight at over 2 million cells/mL in RPMI 1640 lacking fetal bovine serum. MACS immunomagnetic beads were used, per the manufacturer's instructions, to isolate CD3+ T cells from PBMCs. Total RNA was extracted from the cultured T cells with TRIzol reagent. 5' rapid amplification of cDNA ends (5'RACE) was used to amplify TCRbeta libraries from RNA. Library concentration and integrity were checked with Qubit, an Agilent instrument, and quantitative PCR before sequencing. Qualified libraries were sequenced on Illumina HiSeq or MiSeq by a commercial service provider. From the authors' description of their analysis: TCR sequences in each sample were identified using MiXCR version 1.8.2. Qualified clones required a CDR3 longer than four amino acids, an in-frame nucleotide length, and no stop codon. A read containing the complete CDR3 structure was defined as an effective read. Expanded clones were validated by RT-PCR with 24 Vbeta primers, GeneScan spectratyping, and Sanger sequencing. TCRdb reworked the public reads: Q25 trimming with fastp, MiXCR clone assembly, productive beta chains retained. Every CDR3 protein is listed once, alongside the most common genes and DNA of its rows. The V and J calls here are based on TCRdb, not the publication. Within this sample are 11,000 to 15,000 distinct CDR3 sequences, with 30% to 45% of them counted one time only. Around 9.2% of the sample rests with the top ten.

The clonotype comes from a female donor in good health. The sample comprised CD3+ T cells sorted from blood and cultured.

The CDR3 in this case is CASSFSPATGLNTEAFF. The sequenced DNA is TGTGCCAGCAGTTTTTCCCCCGCGACAGGGCTGAACACTGAAGCTTTCTTT. The V and J genes are TRBV28 and TRBJ1-1; 7 bases in the middle match TRBD1. Trimmed from V: 3 bases; trimmed from J: 0 bases; junction bases lacking a gene match: 10. From the germline V gene, CDR1 is MDHEN and CDR2 is SYDVKM. The CDR3 starts with the cysteine, ends with the phenylalanine, and has 17 residues. The sequence is cut down to CDR3 DNA, 51 bases in frame from base 1. Where the CDR3 stops, the reference TRBV28 and TRBJ1-1 genes take over; the full variable domain is DVKVTQSSRYLVKRTGEKVFLECVQDMDHENMFWYRQDPGLGLRLIYFSYDVKMKEKGDIPEGYSVSREKKERFSLILESASTNQTSMYLCASSFSPATGLNTEAFFGQGTRLTVV.